The sample holds many counts of the clone carrying this T cell receptor beta chain. Its cognate antigen is unknown. The data were taken from a study of T-cell memory formation after mild COVID-19. Trimming removed 2 bases at V and 5 bases at J, with 6 bases between. CDR1 and CDR2 (germline): SGHTA, FQGNSA. This CDR3 has 13 amino acids. Study outcomes and limitations: Day 15 to 85 contracting clones showed balanced CD4/CD8; later expanders leaned CD4+. The finding that pre-infection memory included some responding clones suggested that cross-reactive memory joined.

5'RACE primed at constant segments yielded TCR alpha and TCR beta cDNA libraries bearing sample barcodes and UMIs. TCRdb re-analysed the 5' RACE reads in MiXCR, keeping a single row per CDR3 protein. The repertoire has approximately 190,000 distinct CDR3 sequences, 15% to 20% of them found once; the top ten carry 2% to 3%. The chain couples TRBV7-2 to TRBJ2-2; D not resolved. Sample: PBMCs or a T cell subset sorted from them (not recorded which). The TCR sequence derives from an adult woman who had mild COVID-19 (a few samples of this study predate the infection). Cell type and time point are not known. In DNA, the CDR3 is TGTGCCAGCAGCTTAATTTTGACCGGGGAGCTGTTTTTT. Encoded protein: CASSLILTGELFF.